The subject of this entry is one T cell receptor beta chain. Its antigen has not been determined. There are no base qualities to consult, and no much larger clone falls within one base. CDR1 and CDR2, looked up from the germline V gene, are ENHRY and SYGVKD. From V the trimming removes 6 bases and from J it removes 1 base, while the gene matches leave 6 bases of the junction unaccounted for. The CDR3 runs 17 amino acids, cysteine and phenylalanine included. The sequence is cut down to CDR3 DNA, 51 bases in frame from base 1. Sequenced using an Illumina NovaSeq 6000. TCRalpha and TCRbeta cDNA libraries were constructed by 5'RACE with constant-segment primers, with sample barcodes and unique molecular identifiers being introduced. Trizol reagent was used to extract RNA from every sample. The libraries were amplified in two PCR steps, and the second step added a second sample barcode and Illumina TruSeq adapters. Sequencing of the libraries was done on an Illumina NovaSeq, producing 2 x 150 bp paired-end reads. Per the original workflow: The reads were demultiplexed and collapsed into UMI-guided consensus sequences using migec v1.2.7. Using mixcr v2.1.11, UMI consensuses were aligned to TRA and TRB V and J templates and then assembled into clonotypes. Expanded or contracted clonotypes were those called significant by both edgeR and NoisET, with noise models trained on biological replicates. edgeR calls used a false discovery rate-adjusted p below 0.01 and a log2 fold-change threshold of 1. PCA with hierarchical clustering of max-normalized trajectories of the 1000 most abundant clonotypes was used as exploratory dynamics analysis. Separately sequenced CD4+ and CD8+ repertoires were used to assign the CD4 or CD8 phenotype of responding clones. TCRdb took the public reads, trimmed them with fastp at Q25, ran MiXCR for clone calling and kept in-frame beta chains. Under each unique CDR3 protein, matching rows form one entry showing the most common genes and DNA. The V and J calls reflect TCRdb's pipeline rather than the authors' work. The sample table contains approximately 250,000 distinct CDR3 sequences; only one count was recorded for over 15% of them. The leading ten clones occupy 22% of the sample.

PBMCs were isolated by Ficoll-Paque density gradient centrifugation. This record comes from a study of T-cell memory formation after mild COVID-19 (dated by TCRdb to the early 2020s). About the investigation overall: Most TCR sequence clusters were specific to one of the two donors. T-cell clones expanding and contracting after mild COVID-19 in two donors were tracked by longitudinal TCRalpha and TCRbeta repertoire sequencing. Two young, previously healthy adult volunteers made up the cohort, one male and one female.

Overall study results and their limits: Only two mild cases were covered in the study, and larger cohorts including severe cases with pre-infection samples were considered necessary. Some responding clones were detected in pre-infection memory, which suggested that pre-existing cross-reactive memory T cells had joined the SARS-CoV-2 response. SARS-CoV-2 specificity of the second-wave clones peaking on day 37 was not confirmed. Contracting CD4+ clones were found mainly in CM and EM memory subsets, while CD8+ clones were enriched in EMRA. From day 15 to 85, contracting clones showed balanced CD4/CD8 phenotypes, whereas a second wave of clones that expanded from day 15 to 37 leaned towards CD4+.

The receptor was derived from a man aged 18 to 29 who had mild COVID-19 (a few samples of this study predate the infection). The sample titles of this study are shuffled in the database, so cell type and time point are left out; the donor was told from shared clones. Recombination linked TRBV10-3 to TRBJ2-5; 15 central bases correspond to TRBD2. Sequences were obtained from PBMCs or a T cell subset sorted from them (not recorded which). The base sequence is TGTGCCATCAGGGCGGGACTAGCGGGGGGCGTCCAAGAGACCCAGTACTTC. The resulting protein is CAIRAGLAGGVQETQYF.